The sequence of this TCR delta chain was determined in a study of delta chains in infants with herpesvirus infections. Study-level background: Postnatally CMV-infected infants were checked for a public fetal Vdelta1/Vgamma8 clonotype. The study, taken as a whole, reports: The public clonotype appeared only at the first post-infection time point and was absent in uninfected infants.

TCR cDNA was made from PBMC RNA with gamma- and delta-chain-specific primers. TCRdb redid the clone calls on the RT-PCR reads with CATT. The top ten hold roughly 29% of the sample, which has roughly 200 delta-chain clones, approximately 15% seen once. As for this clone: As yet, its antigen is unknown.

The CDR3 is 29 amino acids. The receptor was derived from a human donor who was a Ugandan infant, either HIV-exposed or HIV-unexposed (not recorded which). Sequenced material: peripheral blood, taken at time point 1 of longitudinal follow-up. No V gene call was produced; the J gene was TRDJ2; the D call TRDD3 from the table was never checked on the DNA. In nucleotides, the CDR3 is TGCAGTGGTATCAACGCAGAGTACATGGGGAGCAAGGTTTTTCGTAATGATGCCTGTGGTAGTGCTTTGACAGCACAACTCTTCTTT. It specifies CSGINAEYMGSKVFRNDACGSALTAQLFF.